This TCR beta chain comes out of a study of blood T cells in healthy people across ages. This clonotype was counted at least ten times. Together with a sample-barcoded 5' primer, a J-beta primer mix was included in a second PCR lasting about 7 to 11 cycles. TCRdb redid the calling of the 5' RACE reads with MiXCR, one entry per CDR3 protein. The sample consists of some 710,000 distinct CDR3 sequences, around 50% of them appearing once. This receptor was identified in a man older than 75 in good health. The sample comprised blood.

The CDR3 DNA is TGTGCCAGCAGCCCAGGACAGTACAATGAGCAGTTCTTC. Translation: CASSPGQYNEQFF. The J gene is TRBJ2-1, the V gene TRBV12-3 or TRBV12-4, with D possibly matching TRBD1 (6 bases). The CDR3 is 13 residues long. Trimming stripped 6 bases from V and 4 bases from J, with 10 bases between.